The 21 T cell receptor beta chains presented below share a single source sample, sequenced in a study of cytomegalovirus exposure and HLA in healthy donors. This PCR relied on a set of 60 Vbeta primers and 13 Jbeta primers. Sequenced by immunoSEQ multiplex PCR; TCRdb stores in-frame clones only, minus some. The sample has approximately 98,000 clones; around two thirds are singletons. The sequenced sample consisted of PBMCs. The origin of the receptors is a male donor in good health and CMV-seronegative.

The rearrangement uses TRBV30 and TRBJ1-2; 11 bases line up with TRBD1. V gave up 5 bases and J gave up 7 bases; unmatched junction bases: 0. Germline V gene lookup returns CDR1 GTSNPN and CDR2 SVGIG (reference sequence). CDR3 length: 11 amino acids. CDR3 amino acids: CAWGTGGGYTF. The CDR3 bases are TGTGCCTGGGGGACAGGGGGTGGCTACACCTTC.

This clone has just a few counts. The V and J genes are TRBV7-8 and TRBJ2-2; weak D call: TRBD2 (5 bases). The CDR3 contains 13 residues. With 1 base removed from V and 7 bases from J, the gap between germline ends came to 7 bases. Germline CDR1 is SGHVS and CDR2 is FQNEAQ. The CDR3 here is CASSLGAGGELFF. In nucleotides, the CDR3 is TGTGCCAGCAGCTTAGGCGCGGGCGGGGAGCTGTTTTTT. Together with reference TRBV7-8 and TRBJ2-2, the CDR3 gives the full variable domain: GAGVSQSPRYKVAKRGQDVALRCDPISGHVSLFWYQQALGQGPEFLTYFQNEAQLDKSGLPSDRFFAERPEGSVSTLKIQRTQQEDSAVYLCASSLGAGGELFFGEGSRLTVL.

This sequence joins TRBV19 and TRBJ1-2; 7 bases fit TRBD1. CDR1 LNHDA and CDR2 SQIVND come from the germline V gene (reference sequence). The CDR3 has 14 residues. V shed 7 bases and J 6 bases; nucleotides not matched to a gene: 11. The CDR3 region is CASTESRTGDGYTF. CDR3 nucleotide sequence: TGTGCCAGTACCGAGTCCCGGACAGGCGATGGCTACACCTTC.

A note on this clone: A read error may produce the germline difference seen at one junction end. The V and J genes are TRBV30 and TRBJ2-7, with TRBD1 matching over 8 bases. The CDR3 is 14 residues long. Looked up from germline, CDR1 is GTSNPN and CDR2 is SVGIG (reference sequence). CDR3 nucleotides: TGTGCCTGGAGTGCCATCTCCGGGACAGGAGGGTCCTCTTTC. This codes for CAWSAISGTGGSSF.

The chain has TRBV28 and TRBJ2-7, with D perhaps TRBD1 (6 bases). The CDR3 extends over 15 amino acids. CDR1 is MDHEN and CDR2 is SYDVKM in the germline V gene. V lost 7 bases and J 2 bases, leaving 18 bases between the germline ends. CDR3: CASMPYLAGAYEQYF. The CDR3 nucleotides are TGTGCCAGCATGCCGTATCTTGCAGGGGCCTACGAGCAGTACTTC.

V is TRBV6-5 and J is TRBJ2-1; D gene unclear. Trimming took off 6 bases at V and 7 bases at J, with 13 bases between the two ends. This CDR3 has 13 amino acids. Looked up from germline, CDR1 is MNHEY and CDR2 is SVGAGI. CDR3 in amino acids: CASSLQVQNEQFF. In nucleotides, the CDR3 is TGTGCCAGCAGCCTCCAGGTGCAGAATGAGCAGTTCTTC.

This rearrangement joins TRBV6-1 to TRBJ1-2, with D maybe TRBD1 (6 bases). Trimming stripped 0 bases from V and 7 bases from J, with 15 bases between. The CDR3 contains 15 residues. Germline CDR1 reads MNHNS; CDR2 reads SASEGT. The CDR3 region is CASSEARGAAGGYTF. The CDR3 nucleotides read TGTGCCAGCAGTGAAGCGCGGGGGGCCGCCGGTGGCTACACCTTC.

The chain links TRBV4-1 to TRBJ2-3; TRBD1 aligns across 9 bases. V shed 3 bases, J shed 4 bases, and the junction held 8 bases outside the gene matches. The CDR3 length is 16 residues. The germline gives CDR1 MGHRA, CDR2 YSYEKL. CDR3 sequence (DNA): TGCGCCAGCAGCCAGAAGGGACAGGGAATGGCAGATACGCAGTATTTT. As protein: CASSQKGQGMADTQYF.

The genes are TRBV28 and TRBJ1-5; weak D call: TRBD1 (5 bases). V was shortened by 10 bases and J by 0 bases, with 16 bases between the two germline ends. Germline-derived CDR1 and CDR2 are MDHEN and SYDVKM. The CDR3 loop spans 15 amino acids. The CDR3, as DNA: TGTGCCATCTTAAGACAGCTAGATAGCAATCAGCCCCAGCATTTT. It encodes CAILRQLDSNQPQHF. Based on the CDR3 plus reference TRBV28 and TRBJ1-5, the full variable domain is DVKVTQSSRYLVKRTGEKVFLECVQDMDHENMFWYRQDPGLGLRLIYFSYDVKMKEKGDIPEGYSVSREKKERFSLILESASTNQTSMYLCAILRQLDSNQPQHFGDGTRLSIL.

V usage is TRBV4-1 and J usage is TRBJ1-1; tentative D call: TRBD1 (6 bases). CDR1 and CDR2 from the germline V gene are MGHRA and YSYEKL. Between the trimmed V and J ends, which lost 1 base and 0 bases, there was a span of 9 bases. CDR3 length equals 15 residues. Here the CDR3 reads CASSQVGTMNTEAFF. CDR3 sequence (DNA): TGCGCCAGCAGCCAAGTGGGGACAATGAACACTGAAGCTTTCTTT.

This clone has only a few counts. The chain uses TRBV2 and TRBJ2-2; D unclear. Germline CDR1 is SNHLY and CDR2 is FYNNEI. V dropped 2 bases and J dropped 4 bases, with 11 bases sitting between them. The CDR3 contains 15 residues. CDR3 DNA: TGTGCCAGCAGTGAATTTAGCCGAGCCACCGGGGAGCTGTTTTTT. Translating it yields CASSEFSRATGELFF.

This chain connects TRBV5-1 to TRBJ2-7; D tentatively fits TRBD1 or TRBD2 (6 bases each). Trimming took off 4 bases at V and 0 bases at J, with 11 bases between the two ends. The germline V gene has CDR1 SGHRS and CDR2 YFSETQ. The length of the CDR3 is 14 residues. The CDR3 spells CASSLEGVSYEQYF. For the CDR3, the DNA is TGCGCCAGCAGCCTGGAGGGGGTCTCCTACGAGCAGTACTTC.

The rearrangement uses TRBV14 and TRBJ2-5, with 10 bases aligning to TRBD2. Germline V gene data show CDR1 as SGHDN and CDR2 as FVKESK. Unmatched junction bases numbered 13, after V lost 4 bases and J lost 2 bases. This CDR3 contains 18 residues. CDR3 loop: CASSPPRRAGGGQETQYF. The CDR3, as DNA: TGTGCCAGCAGCCCCCCCAGGCGAGCGGGAGGGGGGCAAGAGACCCAGTACTTC.

This chain joins TRBV5-1 and TRBJ2-1, with TRBD2 matching over 8 bases. The CDR3 has 16 amino acids. The junction had 11 bases not matched to a gene; V was cut back by 2 bases and J by 7 bases. From germline, CDR1 is SGHRS and CDR2 YFSETQ. The CDR3 protein is CASSFGPAGVGNEQFF. The CDR3 DNA follows: TGCGCCAGCAGCTTCGGTCCAGCGGGAGTGGGGAATGAGCAGTTCTTC.

This clone turned up a few times. This sequence joins TRBV6-1 and TRBJ2-5, with D tentatively TRBD2 (6 bases). The DNA matches TRBJ2-7 better at its end, which makes the J call doubtful. Germline values: CDR1 MNHNS, CDR2 SASEGT. This CDR3 has 14 amino acids. The CDR3 nucleotides are TGTGCCAGCAGTGAAGCGGGCGGGGAGTACGAGCAGTACTTC. This sequence encodes CASSEAGGEYEQYF.

The genes are TRBV7-3 and TRBJ2-2; no firm D call. Trimming cost V 4 bases and J 4 bases, with 7 bases left between them. CDR1 and CDR2 (germline): SGHTA, FQGTGA. The CDR3 runs to 13 residues. The CDR3 DNA sequence: TGTGCCAGCAGCTCACTCCCCACCGGGGAGCTGTTTTTT. Translation gives CASSSLPTGELFF.

The V call is TRBV9, the J call TRBJ2-7, with TRBD2 as a possible D gene (6 bases). The CDR3 has 15 residues. V was pared by 3 bases and J by 3 bases, with 16 bases between. Germline CDR1 and CDR2: SGDLS and YYNGEE. The CDR3 region is CASSAGGTSDYEQYF. CDR3 DNA: TGTGCCAGCAGCGCAGGCGGGACTTCTGACTACGAGCAGTACTTC.

The chain recombines TRBV9 with TRBJ2-2, with TRBD2 matching over 9 bases. After removal of 7 bases from V and 5 bases from J, the junction contained 6 bases not matched to a gene. CDR1 SGDLS and CDR2 YYNGEE come from the germline V gene. The length of the CDR3 is 14 residues. The CDR3 DNA reads TGTGCCAGCGGCGGGAGGGAGGTTACCGGGGAGCTGTTTTTT. Residues: CASGGREVTGELFF.

The chain employs TRBV6-6 and TRBJ2-3, with 7 bases aligning to TRBD2. CDR1 is MNHNY, CDR2 SVGAGI, per germline (reference sequence). This CDR3 spans 16 amino acids. With V trimmed by 5 bases and J by 3 bases, 11 bases remained unmatched. The CDR3: CASSQGAGIITDTQYF. In DNA form, the CDR3 reads TGTGCCAGCAGTCAGGGAGCGGGAATAATAACAGATACGCAGTATTTT.

The rearrangement uses TRBV29-1 and TRBJ1-5, with D possibly TRBD1 on 5 matching bases. Trimming took off 4 bases at V and 2 bases at J, with 12 bases between the two ends. CDR1 and CDR2 (germline): SQVTM, ANQGSEA. The CDR3 has 14 residues. The CDR3 spells CSVGQGGGNQPQHF. CDR3 DNA: TGCAGCGTTGGTCAGGGTGGAGGCAATCAGCCCCAGCATTTT.

With regard to this clone: The CDR3 ends on some other residue instead of the conserved phenylalanine or tryptophan, so this is likely a read error. The gene calls are TRBV9 and TRBJ2-7, with TRBD2 matching 10 bases. Germline CDR1 reads SGDLS; CDR2 reads YYNGEE. This CDR3 is 15 amino acids long. Germline trimming cut 3 bases from V and 4 bases from J; bases unmatched to any gene: 7. The CDR3 nucleotides read TGTGCCAGCAGCGCTAGCGGGAGTAGCTCGTACGAGCAGTACCTC. Its translation is CASSASGSSSYEQYL.